Below are 9 T cell receptor beta chains sequenced from a single sample in a study of T cell responses to AZD1222 COVID-19 vaccine. The table came from immunoSEQ multiplex PCR; TCRdb's copy has only in-frame clones and leaves some out. This sample has some 69,000 clones, with roughly 83% found just once. The sequenced sample was peripheral blood, obtained 28 days after the second AZD1222 dose. The receptors were sampled from an adult who received the AZD1222 COVID-19 vaccine.

The chain uses TRBV2 and TRBJ2-1; no clear D gene. The length of the CDR3 is 13 residues. The germline CDR1 and CDR2 sequences are SNHLY and FYNNEI. With 3 bases removed from V and 6 bases from J, the gap between germline ends came to 9 bases. The CDR3 region is CASSEQGFNEQFF. Written as DNA, the CDR3 is TGTGCCAGCAGTGAGCAAGGGTTCAATGAGCAGTTCTTC.

The rearrangement uses TRBV19 and TRBJ2-4, with D maybe TRBD1 (5 bases). Germline-derived CDR1 and CDR2 are LNHDA and SQIVND (reference sequence). The CDR3 totals 16 residues. The germline V and J ends were trimmed by 1 base and 2 bases, with 12 bases remaining between them. The CDR3 region is CASSIGQGASKNIQYF. The CDR3, as DNA: TGTGCCAGTAGTATAGGCCAGGGTGCGTCCAAAAACATTCAGTACTTC. The variable domain in full, with the rest retrieved from reference TRBV19 and TRBJ2-4, is DGGITQSPKYLFRKEGQNVTLSCEQNLNHDAMYWYRQDPGQGLRLIYYSQIVNDFQKGDIAEGYSVSREKKESFPLTVTSAQKNPTAFYLCASSIGQGASKNIQYFGAGTRLSVL.

The J gene is TRBJ2-7, the V gene TRBV7-2; no firm D call. Trimming removed 0 bases from V and 6 bases from J, with 6 bases in between. Germline CDR1 SGHTA, CDR2 FQGNSA. The CDR3 has 12 amino acids. CDR3 sequence: CASSLAAFEQYF. The CDR3 DNA reads as TGTGCCAGCAGCTTAGCGGCCTTCGAGCAGTACTTC. The full variable domain, completed using reference TRBV7-2 and TRBJ2-7, is GAGVSQSPSNKVTEKGKDVELRCDPISGHTALYWYRQSLGQGLEFLIYFQGNSAPDKSGLPSDRFSAERTGGSVSTLTIQRTQQEDSAVYLCASSLAAFEQYFGPGTRLTVT.

V usage is TRBV10-3 and J usage is TRBJ1-2; possibly TRBD1 for D (6 bases). The V end was cut by 3 bases, the J end by 8 bases, with 16 bases between. CDR1 is ENHRY, CDR2 SYGVKD, per germline. The CDR3 is made up of 14 amino acids. As DNA, the CDR3 is TGTGCCATCAGTGAAAGGGGGGGCCGAGAAGGCTACACCTTC. It encodes CAISERGGREGYTF.

V usage is TRBV18 and J usage is TRBJ1-3; D uncertain. V lost 1 base and J lost 0, with 4 bases in between. Looked up from germline, CDR1 is KGHSH and CDR2 is LQKENI. The CDR3 runs to 14 residues. CDR3 bases: TGTGCCAGCTCACCACAGCGCTCTGGAAACACCATATATTTT. Its translation: CASSPQRSGNTIYF.

The genes are TRBV3-1 (or the pseudogene TRBV3-2) and TRBJ1-4, with 8 nucleotides matching TRBD1. The CDR3 is 14 amino acids. CDR1 and CDR2 (germline): LGHDT, YNNKEL (reference sequence). V lost 4 bases to trimming and J lost 7 bases; unmatched junction nucleotides: 5. The CDR3 region is CASSLPGGGEKLFF. CDR3 sequence (DNA): TGTGCCAGCAGCCTTCCAGGGGGCGGTGAAAAACTGTTTTTT.

This chain connects TRBV6-5 to TRBJ1-2; no firm D call. CDR1 is MNHEY, CDR2 SVGAGI, per germline. The V end lost 10 bases, the J end lost 1 base, and 13 bases lay between the germline ends. The CDR3 extends over 13 amino acids. The CDR3 loop is CATASSINYGYTF. Here the CDR3 DNA reads TGTGCCACCGCTTCATCTATTAACTATGGCTACACCTTC.

This clone occurred many times. The rearrangement joins TRBV12-1 to TRBJ2-1; whether TRBD2, the table's D call, matches the DNA was not checked. TRBV12-1 is shown as a pseudogene. The CDR3 is 21 amino acids. CDR3 residues: CASSSAPILAGEYNPYNEQFF. Here the CDR3 DNA reads TGTGCCAGCAGCTCCGCCCCGATACTAGCGGGAGAGTATAACCCCTACAATGAGCAGTTCTTC.

The chain links TRBV5-4 to TRBJ2-7; the match to TRBD2 covers 13 bases. V shed 4 bases and J 1 base; nucleotides not matched to a gene: 5. CDR3 length: 16 amino acids. Germline loops: CDR1 SGHNT, CDR2 YYREEE (reference sequence). In nucleotides, the CDR3 is TGTGCCAGCAGCGCGGGACTAGCGGGGAGATCCTACGAGCAGTACTTC. It specifies CASSAGLAGRSYEQYF.